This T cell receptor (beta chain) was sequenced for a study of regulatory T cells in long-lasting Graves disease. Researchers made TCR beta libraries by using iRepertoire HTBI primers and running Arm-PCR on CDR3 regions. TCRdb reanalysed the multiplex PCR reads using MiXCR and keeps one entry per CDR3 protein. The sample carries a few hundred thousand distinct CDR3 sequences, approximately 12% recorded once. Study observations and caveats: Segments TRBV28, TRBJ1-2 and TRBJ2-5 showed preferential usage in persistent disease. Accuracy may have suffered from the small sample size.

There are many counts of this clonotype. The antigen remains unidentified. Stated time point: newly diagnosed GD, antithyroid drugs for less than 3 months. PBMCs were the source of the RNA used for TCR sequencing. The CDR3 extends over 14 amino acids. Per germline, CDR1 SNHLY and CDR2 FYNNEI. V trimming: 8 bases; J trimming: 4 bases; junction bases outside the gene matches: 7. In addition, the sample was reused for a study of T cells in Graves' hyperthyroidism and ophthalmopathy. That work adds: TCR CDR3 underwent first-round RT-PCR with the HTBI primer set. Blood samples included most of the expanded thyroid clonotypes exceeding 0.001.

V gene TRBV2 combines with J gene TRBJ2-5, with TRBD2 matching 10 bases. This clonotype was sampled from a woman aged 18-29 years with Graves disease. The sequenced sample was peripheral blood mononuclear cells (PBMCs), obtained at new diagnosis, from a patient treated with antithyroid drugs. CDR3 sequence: CASLAQRGGETQYF. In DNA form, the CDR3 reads TGTGCCAGCTTAGCTCAGCGGGGGGGAGAGACCCAGTACTTC.